The 12 T cell receptor beta chains reported below all come from one sample, sequenced in a study of metastatic and nonmetastatic thyroid tumors. TCRdb re-clonotyped the PCR reads through MiXCR. This table holds roughly 6,200 clones, 30% to 35% found once. Prior to thyroid surgery, none of the patients had received any treatment. Sequencing was performed on adjacent normal tissue. The receptors shown here come from a female donor with papillary thyroid cancer or a benign thyroid nodule (not recorded which). Some clones in this sample may be carry-over from other donors' samples.

This clone was seen repeatedly, ten times or more. The chain joins TRBV4-1 to TRBJ1-6; D call uncertain. CDR3 length: 12 residues. V dropped 3 bases and J dropped 6 bases, with 3 bases sitting between them. Germline V gene lookup returns CDR1 MGHRA and CDR2 YSYEKL. CDR3 in amino acids: CASSQGNSPLHF. CDR3 DNA sequence: TGCGCCAGCAGCCAGGGTAATTCACCCCTCCACTTT.

This clone was recorded only once. Given the absence of the conserved phenylalanine or tryptophan at the CDR3 end, a read error is likely. This chain links TRBV6-1 with TRBJ2-5, with 11 bases aligning to TRBD2. The CDR3 contains 16 residues. With V trimmed by 6 bases and J by 4 bases, 10 bases remained unmatched. Germline assignment: CDR1 MNHNS and CDR2 SASEGT. CDR3 coding DNA: TGTGCCAGCAGAAAACTTAGCGGGAGGGCGGGAGAGACCCAGTACTCC. Residues: CASRKLSGRAGETQYS.

V and J are TRBV4-1 and TRBJ1-4, with D perhaps matching TRBD1 (5 bases). Germline-derived CDR1 and CDR2 are MGHRA and YSYEKL. V was clipped by 2 bases and J by 0 bases, with 13 bases between them. This CDR3 region has 17 residues. CDR3 sequence: CASSQTDRVATNEKLFF. The CDR3 coding sequence is TGCGCCAGCAGCCAAACAGACAGAGTTGCAACTAATGAAAAACTGTTTTTT.

This clone was detected a few times. The chain carries TRBV28 and TRBJ1-2; D perhaps matches TRBD1 (5 bases). This CDR3 spans 12 amino acids. Germline V gene sequence: CDR1 MDHEN, CDR2 SYDVKM. The germline V and J ends were trimmed by 8 bases and 3 bases, with 10 bases remaining between them. CDR3 coding DNA: TGTGCCAGCGGCAAGACAGACTATGGCTACACCTTC. Translated: CASGKTDYGYTF.

This chain joins TRBV15 and TRBJ2-7; 8 bases align to TRBD1. This CDR3 is 16 amino acids long. Unmatched junction bases numbered 10, after V lost 3 bases and J lost 3 bases. Germline CDR1 and CDR2: LNHNV and YYDKDF (reference sequence). CDR3 region: CATSRFTGQANYEQYF. The CDR3 DNA sequence: TGTGCCACCAGCAGGTTCACGGGACAGGCGAACTACGAGCAGTACTTC. Full variable domain (outside the CDR3, taken from reference TRBV15 and TRBJ2-7): DAMVIQNPRYQVTQFGKPVTLSCSQTLNHNVMYWYQQKSSQAPKLLFHYYDKDFNNEADTPDNFQSRRPNTSFCFLDIRSPGLGDTAMYLCATSRFTGQANYEQYFGPGTRLTVT.

This clone was observed a handful of times. This rearrangement joins TRBV20-1 to TRBJ2-1; 8 bases agree with TRBD2. Losses at the gene ends were 0 bases for V and 4 bases for J; bases not matched to a gene: 5. The V gene's germline CDR1 is DFQATT and CDR2 SNEGSKA (reference sequence). This CDR3 is 15 amino acids long. The CDR3 is CSARDIAGRYNEQFF. In DNA, the CDR3 is TGCAGTGCTAGAGACATAGCGGGAAGGTACAATGAGCAGTTCTTC.

The chain recombines TRBV20-1 with TRBJ1-2; 12 nucleotides align to TRBD1. This CDR3 comprises 14 residues. The V gene's germline CDR1 is DFQATT and CDR2 SNEGSKA (reference sequence). Trimming cost V 1 base and J 4 bases; bases outside gene matches: 1. CDR3 sequence (DNA): TGCAGTGCTAGAGGGGACAGGGGGCTCTATGGCTACACCTTC. Its translation is CSARGDRGLYGYTF.

The chain joins TRBV7-2 to TRBJ1-2; D unclear. The CDR3 length is 15 residues. Trimming left V 1 base short and J 5 bases short, with 14 bases between. Germline V CDR1 and CDR2: SGHTA, FQGNSA. The CDR3 spells CASSLGGSLGYGYTF. The CDR3 DNA follows: TGTGCCAGCAGCTTAGGTGGGAGCTTGGGGTATGGCTACACCTTC.

The rearrangement uses TRBV7-3 and TRBJ2-7; TRBD2 aligns across 9 bases. Per germline, CDR1 SGHTA and CDR2 FQGTGA. The length of the CDR3 is 14 residues. J was trimmed by 0 bases and V by 5 bases; bases with no gene match: 2. This CDR3 is CASSLSGSSYEQYF. Here the CDR3 DNA reads TGTGCCAGCAGCCTTAGCGGGAGCTCCTACGAGCAGTACTTC. The variable domain in full, completed from reference TRBV7-3 and TRBJ2-7, reads GAGVSQTPSNKVTEKGKYVELRCDPISGHTALYWYRQSLGQGPEFLIYFQGTGAADDSGLPNDRFFAVRPEGSVSTLKIQRTERGDSAVYLCASSLSGSSYEQYFGPGTRLTVT.

The chain is built from TRBV12-3 or TRBV12-4 and TRBJ1-1; D is possibly TRBD1 (5 bases). This CDR3 is built from 15 residues. V was clipped by 2 bases and J by 5 bases, with 15 bases between them. As DNA, the CDR3 is TGTGCCAGCAGTTTACACATGGGGCAGAGTACTGAAGCTTTCTTT. Its translation: CASSLHMGQSTEAFF.

V and J are TRBV28 and TRBJ2-7; no firm D call. Trimming removed 7 bases from V and 6 bases from J, with 22 bases in between. Germline lookup yields CDR1 MDHEN and CDR2 SYDVKM. The CDR3 covers 15 residues. The CDR3 DNA reads TGTGCCAGCACCGGATACGGGTTGGGAATCAGCGAGCAGTACTTC. It codes for CASTGYGLGISEQYF.

V is TRBV3-1 and J is TRBJ2-2; tentatively, D is TRBD1 (5 bases). The CDR3 length is 15 residues. The germline V gene encodes CDR1 LGHDT and CDR2 YNNKEL (reference sequence). V was clipped by 0 bases and J by 7 bases, with 12 bases between them. CDR3 bases: TGTGCCAGCAGCCAAGACCAGGGTGCGATCGGGGAGCTGTTTTTT. This translates into CASSQDQGAIGELFF.